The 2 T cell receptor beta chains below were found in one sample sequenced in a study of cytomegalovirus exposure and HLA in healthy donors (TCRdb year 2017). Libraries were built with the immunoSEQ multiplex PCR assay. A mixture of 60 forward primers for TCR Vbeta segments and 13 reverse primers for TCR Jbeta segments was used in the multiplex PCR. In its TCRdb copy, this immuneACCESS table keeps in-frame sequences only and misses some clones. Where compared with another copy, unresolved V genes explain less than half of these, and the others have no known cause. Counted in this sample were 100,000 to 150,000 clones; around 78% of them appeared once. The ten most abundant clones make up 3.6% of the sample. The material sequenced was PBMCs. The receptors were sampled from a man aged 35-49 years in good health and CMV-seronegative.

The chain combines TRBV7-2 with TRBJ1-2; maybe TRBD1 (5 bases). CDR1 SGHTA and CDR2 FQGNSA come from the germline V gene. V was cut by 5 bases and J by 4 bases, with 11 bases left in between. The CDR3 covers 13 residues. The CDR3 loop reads CASSPRQPYGYTF. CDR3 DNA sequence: TGTGCCAGCAGCCCCAGACAGCCCTATGGCTACACCTTC.

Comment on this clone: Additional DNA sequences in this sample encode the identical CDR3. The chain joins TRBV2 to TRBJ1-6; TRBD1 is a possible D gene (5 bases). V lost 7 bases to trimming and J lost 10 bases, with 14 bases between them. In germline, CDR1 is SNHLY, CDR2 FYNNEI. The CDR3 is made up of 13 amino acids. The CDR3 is CASTGRGRSPLHF. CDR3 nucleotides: TGTGCCAGCACGGGGAGGGGAAGATCACCCCTCCACTTT.